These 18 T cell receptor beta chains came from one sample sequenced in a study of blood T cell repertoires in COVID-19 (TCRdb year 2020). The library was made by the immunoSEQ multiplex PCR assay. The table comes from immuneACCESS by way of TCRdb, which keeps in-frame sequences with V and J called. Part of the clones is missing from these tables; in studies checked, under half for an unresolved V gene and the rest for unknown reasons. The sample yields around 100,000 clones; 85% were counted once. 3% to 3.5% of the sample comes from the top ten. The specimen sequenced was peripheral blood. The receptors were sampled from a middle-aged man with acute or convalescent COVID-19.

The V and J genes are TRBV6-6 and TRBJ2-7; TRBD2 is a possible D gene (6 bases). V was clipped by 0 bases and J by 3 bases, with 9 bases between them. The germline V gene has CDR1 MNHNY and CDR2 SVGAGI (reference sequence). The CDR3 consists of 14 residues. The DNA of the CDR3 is TGTGCCAGCAGTTACTCGTCGGGGGACTACGAGCAGTACTTC. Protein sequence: CASSYSSGDYEQYF.

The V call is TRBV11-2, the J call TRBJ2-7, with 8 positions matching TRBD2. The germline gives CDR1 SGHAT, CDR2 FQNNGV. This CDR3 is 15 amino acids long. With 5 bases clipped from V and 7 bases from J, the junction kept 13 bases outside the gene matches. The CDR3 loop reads CASSTIAGPLVEQYF. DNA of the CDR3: TGTGCCAGCAGCACCATAGCGGGGCCCCTCGTGGAGCAGTACTTC.

CDR3 in amino acids: CASSPRTDRTDTQYF. The DNA of the CDR3 is TGTGCCAGCAGCCCCCGGACAGACCGCACAGATACGCAGTATTTT. The chain couples TRBV9 to TRBJ2-3; TRBD1 might be the D (6 bases). CDR3 size: 15 residues. CDR1 and CDR2 (germline): SGDLS, YYNGEE. Trimming cost V 4 bases and J 1 base, with 13 bases left between them.

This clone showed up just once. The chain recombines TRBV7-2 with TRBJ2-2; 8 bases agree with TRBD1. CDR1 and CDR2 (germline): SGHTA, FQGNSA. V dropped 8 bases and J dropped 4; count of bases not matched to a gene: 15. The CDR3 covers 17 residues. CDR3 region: CASRNTVTGVITGELFF. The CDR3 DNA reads TGTGCCAGCCGCAATACCGTGACAGGGGTTATCACCGGGGAGCTGTTTTTT.

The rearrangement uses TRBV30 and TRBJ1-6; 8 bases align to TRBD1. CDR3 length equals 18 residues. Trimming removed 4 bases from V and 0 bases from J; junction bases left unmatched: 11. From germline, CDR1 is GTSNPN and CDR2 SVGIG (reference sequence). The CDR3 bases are TGTGCCTGGAATCAGGACAGGGCCCTTAACTCCTATAATTCACCCCTCCACTTT. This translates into CAWNQDRALNSYNSPLHF.

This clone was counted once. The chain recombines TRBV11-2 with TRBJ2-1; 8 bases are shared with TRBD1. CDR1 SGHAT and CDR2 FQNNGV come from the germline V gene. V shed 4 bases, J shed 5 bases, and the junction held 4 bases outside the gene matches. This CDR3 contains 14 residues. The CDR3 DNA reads TGTGCCAGCAGCTCGAAGACAGGGGACAATGAGCAGTTCTTC. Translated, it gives CASSSKTGDNEQFF.

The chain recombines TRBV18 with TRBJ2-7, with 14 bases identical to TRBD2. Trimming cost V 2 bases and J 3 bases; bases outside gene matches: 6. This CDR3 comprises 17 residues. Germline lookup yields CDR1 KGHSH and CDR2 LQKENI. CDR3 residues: CASSPGLGTSGGYEQYF. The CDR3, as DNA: TGTGCCAGCTCACCAGGACTGGGGACTAGCGGGGGCTACGAGCAGTACTTC.

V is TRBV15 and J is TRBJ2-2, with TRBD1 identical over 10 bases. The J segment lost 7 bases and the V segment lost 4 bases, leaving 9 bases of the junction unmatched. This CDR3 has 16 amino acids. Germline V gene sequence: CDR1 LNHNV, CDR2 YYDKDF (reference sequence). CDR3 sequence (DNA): TGTGCCACCAGCACCTACCGGGGGACAGGGGTCGGGGAGCTGTTTTTT. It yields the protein CATSTYRGTGVGELFF.

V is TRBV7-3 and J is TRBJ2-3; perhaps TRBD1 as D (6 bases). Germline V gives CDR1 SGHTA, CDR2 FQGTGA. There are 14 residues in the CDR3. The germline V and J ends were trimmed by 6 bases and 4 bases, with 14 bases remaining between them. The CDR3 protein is CASRTTGISDTQYF. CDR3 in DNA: TGTGCCAGCAGGACCACAGGGATCTCAGATACGCAGTATTTT.

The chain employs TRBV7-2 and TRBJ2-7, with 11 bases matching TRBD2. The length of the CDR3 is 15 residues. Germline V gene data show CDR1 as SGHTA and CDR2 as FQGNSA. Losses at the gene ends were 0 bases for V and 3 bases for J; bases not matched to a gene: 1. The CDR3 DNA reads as TGTGCCAGCAGCTTAGCAACTAGCGGGAGCTACGAGCAGTACTTC. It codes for CASSLATSGSYEQYF. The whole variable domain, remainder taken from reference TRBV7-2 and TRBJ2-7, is GAGVSQSPSNKVTEKGKDVELRCDPISGHTALYWYRQSLGQGLEFLIYFQGNSAPDKSGLPSDRFSAERTGGSVSTLTIQRTQQEDSAVYLCASSLATSGSYEQYFGPGTRLTVT.

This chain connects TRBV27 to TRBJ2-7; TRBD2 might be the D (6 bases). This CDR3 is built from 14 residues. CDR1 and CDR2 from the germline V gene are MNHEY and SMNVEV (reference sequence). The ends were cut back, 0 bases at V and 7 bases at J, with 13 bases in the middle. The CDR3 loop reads CASSLSPGAGEQYF. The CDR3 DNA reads TGTGCCAGCAGTTTATCGCCCGGGGCGGGGGAGCAGTACTTC.

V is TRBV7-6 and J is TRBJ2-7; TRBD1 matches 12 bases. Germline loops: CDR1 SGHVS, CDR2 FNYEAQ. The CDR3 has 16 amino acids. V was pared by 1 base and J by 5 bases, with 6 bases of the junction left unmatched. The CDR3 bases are TGTGCCAGCAGCTTAGAAGTGGGACAGGGGGCCCACGAGCAGTACTTC. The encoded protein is CASSLEVGQGAHEQYF.

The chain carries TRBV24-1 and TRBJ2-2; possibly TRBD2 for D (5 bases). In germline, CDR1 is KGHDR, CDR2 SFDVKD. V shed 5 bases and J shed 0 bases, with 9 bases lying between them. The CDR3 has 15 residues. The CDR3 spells CATSGSGPNTGELFF. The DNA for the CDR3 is TGTGCCACCAGTGGCAGCGGACCGAACACCGGGGAGCTGTTTTTT.

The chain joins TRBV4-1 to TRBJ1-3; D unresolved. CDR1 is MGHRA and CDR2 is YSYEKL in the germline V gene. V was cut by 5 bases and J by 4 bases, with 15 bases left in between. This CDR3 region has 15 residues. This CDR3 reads CASSSRSGYGNTIYF. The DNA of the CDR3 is TGCGCCAGCAGCTCGCGCTCGGGTTACGGAAACACCATATATTTT.

CDR3 sequence reads: CASSEEGAGTGELFF. The CDR3, as DNA: TGTGCCAGCAGTGAAGAGGGGGCCGGCACCGGGGAGCTGTTTTTT. The V call is TRBV2, the J call TRBJ2-2, with 7 bases fitting TRBD1. The CDR3 has 15 amino acids. In germline, CDR1 is SNHLY, CDR2 FYNNEI. After removal of 1 base from V and 4 bases from J, the junction contained 3 bases not matched to a gene.

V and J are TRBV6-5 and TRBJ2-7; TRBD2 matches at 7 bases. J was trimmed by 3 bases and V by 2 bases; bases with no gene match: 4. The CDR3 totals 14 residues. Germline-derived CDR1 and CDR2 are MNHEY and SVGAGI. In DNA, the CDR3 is TGTGCCAGCAGTTACGGGGCTAGCGGCTACGAGCAGTACTTC. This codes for CASSYGASGYEQYF.

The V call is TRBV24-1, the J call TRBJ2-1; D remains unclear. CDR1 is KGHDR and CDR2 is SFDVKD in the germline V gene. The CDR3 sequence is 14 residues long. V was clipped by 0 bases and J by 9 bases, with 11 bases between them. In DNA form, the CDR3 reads TGTGCCACCAGTGATTTGCACGGTGTCTCTGAGCAGTTCTTC. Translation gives CATSDLHGVSEQFF.

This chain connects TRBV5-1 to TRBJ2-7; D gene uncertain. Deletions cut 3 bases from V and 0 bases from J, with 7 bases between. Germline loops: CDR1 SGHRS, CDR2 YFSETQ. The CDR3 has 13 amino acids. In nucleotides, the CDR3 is TGCGCCAGCAGCTCCCCGAGCTCCTACGAGCAGTACTTC. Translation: CASSSPSSYEQYF.